What follows are 25 T cell receptor beta chains derived from one specimen sequenced in a study of blood T cells in healthy people across ages. The use of a sample-barcoded 5' primer and a J-beta primer mix characterized a second PCR of roughly 6 to 11 cycles. TCRdb analysed the 5' RACE reads with MiXCR anew, one entry per CDR3 protein. The sample records approximately 830,000 distinct CDR3 sequences, approximately 59% being singletons. The specimen was blood. The receptors stem from a man aged 25-40 years in good health.

This clonotype turned up a few times. This chain joins TRBV12-3 or TRBV12-4 and TRBJ2-4, with no clear D. The CDR3 contains 12 residues. The germline V and J ends were trimmed by 5 bases and 13 bases, with 15 bases remaining between them. CDR3 in amino acids: CASSPLWGEQYF. The CDR3 DNA reads as TGTGCCAGCAGTCCCCTCTGGGGTGAGCAGTACTTC.

The table lists this clonotype with a count of one. As DNA, the CDR3 is TGTGCCATCAGTGAGTCGACAGGGGGGCTAACAGATACGCAGTATTTT. Protein: CAISESTGGLTDTQYF. This chain connects TRBV10-3 to TRBJ2-3, with TRBD1 matching 9 bases. The trim removed 0 bases at V and 3 bases at J, leaving 4 bases unmatched. The CDR3 length is 16 residues. Germline CDR1 ENHRY, CDR2 SYGVKD.

The chain links TRBV28 to TRBJ2-3, with TRBD2 as a possible D gene (6 bases). The V end was cut by 3 bases, the J end by 5 bases, with 18 bases between. The CDR3 runs 16 residues. The V gene's germline CDR1 is MDHEN and CDR2 SYDVKM. The CDR3 here is CASSFSYGEVGDTQYF. The CDR3 DNA reads TGTGCCAGCAGTTTCAGTTATGGGGAGGTGGGAGATACGCAGTATTTT.

This chain joins TRBV6-2 or TRBV6-3 and TRBJ2-2; 12 bases agree with TRBD1. Germline V lookup: CDR1 MNHEY, CDR2 SVGEGT. The CDR3 totals 15 residues. V was clipped by 6 bases and J by 7 bases; unmatched bases: 6. The CDR3 spells CASSRDRGHVGELFF. The CDR3 coding sequence is TGTGCCAGCAGCCGGGACAGGGGGCACGTCGGGGAGCTGTTTTTT.

This clonotype was recorded a few times. The CDR3 DNA is TGTGCCAGCAGCTTAGTGAGACTAGCGGAGACCCAGTACTTC. Its translation is CASSLVRLAETQYF. The V gene is TRBV7-2, the J gene TRBJ2-5; 8 bases line up with TRBD2. Per the germline V gene, CDR1 is SGHTA and CDR2 is FQGNSA. With V trimmed by 1 base and J by 5 bases, 3 bases remained unmatched. This CDR3 has 14 residues.

With respect to this clonotype: At one of its ends the junction is not consistent with the germline gene, which may arise from a read error. The gene calls are TRBV6-1 and TRBJ2-7; 7 positions match TRBD2. CDR3 size: 15 residues. Germline V lookup: CDR1 MNHNS, CDR2 SASEGT. The CDR3, as DNA: TGTGCCAGCAGGGAAGCGGGACGGAGAAACTACGAGCAGTACTTC. Its protein product is CASREAGRRNYEQYF.

The chain couples TRBV9 to TRBJ2-1; 8 nucleotides agree with TRBD2. Germline V gives CDR1 SGDLS, CDR2 YYNGEE. The junction had 8 bases not matched to a gene; V was cut back by 0 bases and J by 6 bases. The CDR3 totals 16 residues. The CDR3 reads CASSVGPGGPGNEQFF. CDR3 bases: TGTGCCAGCAGCGTAGGGCCGGGGGGGCCTGGCAATGAGCAGTTCTTC.

This chain joins TRBV4-3 and TRBJ2-7, with D hard to call. The CDR3 runs 13 residues. CDR1 is LGHNA and CDR2 is YSLEER in the germline V gene. The V end lost 0 bases, the J end lost 12 bases, and 15 bases lay between the germline ends. This CDR3 reads CASSQDPGRLVYF. The CDR3 DNA reads TGCGCCAGCAGCCAAGATCCGGGCAGGCTCGTGTACTTC.

This chain uses TRBV4-3 with TRBJ2-7, with 8 bases identical to TRBD2. CDR1 is LGHNA, CDR2 YSLEER, per germline. The V and J ends lost 0 bases and 3 bases, in that order; junction bases with no gene match: 4. The CDR3 extends over 15 amino acids. The CDR3 nucleotides are TGCGCCAGCAGCCAAGATCAGAGCGGGGGCTACGAGCAGTACTTC. Translation gives CASSQDQSGGYEQYF.

This clonotype showed up just once. The chain recombines TRBV20-1 with TRBJ2-3; 7 nucleotides align to TRBD1. The CDR3 runs 14 residues. The V gene's germline CDR1 is DFQATT and CDR2 SNEGSKA (reference sequence). J lost 2 bases, V lost 6 bases, and 8 bases had no gene match. The CDR3 DNA is TGCAGTGCCACCGGGACAGACCTCACAGATACGCAGTATTTT. Amino acids: CSATGTDLTDTQYF.

J is TRBJ1-2 and V is TRBV29-1; 7 bases map to TRBD1. CDR1 is SQVTM, CDR2 ANQGSEA, per germline. CDR3 length: 14 residues. With 3 bases clipped from V and 6 bases from J, the junction kept 10 bases outside the gene matches. The CDR3 is CSVDRNRGHDGYTF. The CDR3 DNA is TGCAGCGTTGACCGGAACAGGGGTCATGATGGCTACACCTTC.

A note on this clonotype: At one end the junction does not follow the germline gene, possibly because of a read error. The chain uses TRBV9 and TRBJ2-3; unclear D gene. CDR1 is SGDLS and CDR2 is YYNGEE in the germline V gene. This CDR3 comprises 13 residues. This CDR3 is CANSVWSEDTQYF. CDR3 nucleotides: TGTGCCAACAGCGTATGGTCAGAAGATACGCAGTATTTT. The entire variable domain, with the rest obtained from reference TRBV9 and TRBJ2-3, is as follows: DSGVTQTPKHLITATGQRVTLRCSPRSGDLSVYWYQQSLDQGLQFLIQYYNGEERAKGNILERFSAQQFPDLHSELNLSSLELGDSALYFCANSVWSEDTQYFGPGTRLTVL.

The chain uses TRBV7-9 and TRBJ2-5, with 8 bases that match TRBD2. V dropped 2 bases and J dropped 1; count of bases not matched to a gene: 3. Germline CDR1 reads SEHNR; CDR2 reads FQNEAQ (reference sequence). This CDR3 spans 15 amino acids. This chain's CDR3 is CASSLRGGPQETQYF. In DNA, the CDR3 is TGTGCCAGCAGCTTACGGGGGGGGCCCCAAGAGACCCAGTACTTC.

This clonotype appeared a few times. CDR3 DNA sequence: TGTGCCAGCAGTTTACAGACAGGGCTAGCCCAAGAGACCCAGTACTTC. It codes for CASSLQTGLAQETQYF. This chain joins TRBV28 and TRBJ2-5; TRBD1 aligns across 7 bases. This CDR3 has 16 amino acids. V lost 2 bases to trimming and J lost 1 base; unmatched junction nucleotides: 7. The germline CDR1 and CDR2 sequences are MDHEN and SYDVKM.

V is TRBV12-3 or TRBV12-4 and J is TRBJ2-1; weak D call: TRBD2 (6 bases). Trimming pared 5 bases from V and 0 bases from J, leaving 17 bases between. There are 17 residues in the CDR3. The CDR3 nucleotides read TGTGCCAGCAGTCCCCTCACTAGCACCCTCTCCTACAATGAGCAGTTCTTC. Its protein product is CASSPLTSTLSYNEQFF.

This clonotype was picked up a small number of times. This chain links TRBV27 with TRBJ1-6, with D maybe TRBD1 (6 bases). Trimming took off 1 base at V and 0 bases at J, with 13 bases between the two ends. In germline, CDR1 is MNHEY, CDR2 SMNVEV (reference sequence). The CDR3 is 18 residues long. CDR3 DNA sequence: TGTGCCAGCAGTTTATACGGCGCAGGGGCCTCCTATAATTCACCCCTCCACTTT. Translating gives CASSLYGAGASYNSPLHF.

This clonotype was counted between two and nine times. The chain carries TRBV7-2 and TRBJ2-7; D possibly matches TRBD1 or TRBD2 (5 bases each). The V end was cut by 1 base, the J end by 0 bases, with 10 bases between. CDR1 and CDR2 from the germline V gene are SGHTA and FQGNSA. The CDR3 totals 15 residues. The DNA for the CDR3 is TGTGCCAGCAGCTTAGGGGGACGGGCCTCCTACGAGCAGTACTTC. Its translation is CASSLGGRASYEQYF.

V usage is TRBV28 and J usage is TRBJ2-7, with TRBD2 as a possible D gene (6 bases). The CDR3 is 14 residues long. Germline-derived CDR1 and CDR2 are MDHEN and SYDVKM. With 7 bases removed from V and 1 base from J, the gap between germline ends came to 14 bases. The CDR3 nucleotides read TGTGCCAGCACCGTGGACGGGGGTTCCTACGAGCAGTACTTC. It yields the protein CASTVDGGSYEQYF.

The chain couples TRBV6-5 to TRBJ1-4, with D hard to call. Germline V lookup: CDR1 MNHEY, CDR2 SVGAGI. V lost 2 bases to trimming and J lost 4 bases, with 8 bases between them. The CDR3 has 14 amino acids. CDR3 loop: CASSYGLGNEKLFF. The CDR3 bases are TGTGCCAGCAGTTACGGGTTGGGTAATGAAAAACTGTTTTTT.

The V and J genes are TRBV9 and TRBJ2-5; D is possibly TRBD1 or TRBD2 (5 bases each). The germline V gene has CDR1 SGDLS and CDR2 YYNGEE. This CDR3 has 14 amino acids. V gave up 3 bases and J gave up 12 bases, with 21 bases separating them. The DNA for the CDR3 is TGTGCCAGCAGCGACCGGGACGGAAACTACGAGGAGTACTTC. Translating gives CASSDRDGNYEEYF.

This clonotype was detected only a few times. The genes are TRBV4-1 and TRBJ2-3; TRBD2 matches at 9 bases. V gave up 1 base and J gave up 4 bases; unmatched junction bases: 6. Germline assignment: CDR1 MGHRA and CDR2 YSYEKL. The CDR3 is 16 amino acids. CDR3 DNA: TGCGCCAGCAGCCAAGGGCGGGGGGGCCTTTCAGATACGCAGTATTTT. It is translated as CASSQGRGGLSDTQYF.

There are a few counts of this clonotype. V and J are TRBV7-2 and TRBJ2-7, with 9 bases fitting TRBD2. Losses at the gene ends were 8 bases for V and 1 base for J; bases not matched to a gene: 9. Germline CDR1 is SGHTA and CDR2 is FQGNSA. There are 15 residues in the CDR3. The CDR3 coding sequence is TGTGCCAGCGGGGCGGGGGGGTATAGGTCCTACGAGCAGTACTTC. Its protein is CASGAGGYRSYEQYF.

This clonotype has just one count. This chain links TRBV15 with TRBJ1-1; the D gene is possibly TRBD1 (6 bases). This CDR3 has 14 amino acids. Germline V gene data show CDR1 as LNHNV and CDR2 as YYDKDF (reference sequence). V was trimmed by 1 base and J by 5 bases, leaving 11 bases between them. The CDR3 here is CATSRVQGRTEAFF. CDR3 in DNA: TGTGCCACCAGCAGAGTACAGGGACGGACTGAAGCTTTCTTT.

This clonotype has only a few counts. V and J are TRBV5-6 and TRBJ2-6; TRBD1 might be the D (6 bases). Germline CDR1 reads SGHDT; CDR2 reads YYEEEE. The CDR3 covers 17 residues. V shed 2 bases and J shed 4 bases, with 16 bases lying between them. The CDR3 sequence is CASSFDSRGAGANVLTF. Here the CDR3 DNA reads TGTGCCAGCAGCTTCGATTCCAGGGGTGCCGGGGCCAACGTCCTGACTTTC.

V gene TRBV5-1 combines with J gene TRBJ2-3, with unresolved D. The germline V gene has CDR1 SGHRS and CDR2 YFSETQ. This CDR3 comprises 15 residues. Trimming shortened V by 2 bases and J by 4 bases, and 14 bases separated the two germline ends. The CDR3 reads CASSLEANRADTQYF. The CDR3, as DNA: TGCGCCAGCAGCTTAGAGGCAAATCGCGCAGATACGCAGTATTTT.